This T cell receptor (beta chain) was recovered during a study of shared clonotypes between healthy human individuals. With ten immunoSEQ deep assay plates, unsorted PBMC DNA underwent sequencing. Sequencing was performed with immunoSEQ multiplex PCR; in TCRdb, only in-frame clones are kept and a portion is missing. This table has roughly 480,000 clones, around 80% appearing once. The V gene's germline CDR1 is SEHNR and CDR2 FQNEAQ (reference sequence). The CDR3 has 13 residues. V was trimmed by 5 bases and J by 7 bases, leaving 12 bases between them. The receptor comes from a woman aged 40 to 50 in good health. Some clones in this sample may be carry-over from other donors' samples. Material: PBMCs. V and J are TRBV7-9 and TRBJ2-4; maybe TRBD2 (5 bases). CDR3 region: CASSGSGSNIQYF. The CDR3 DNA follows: TGTGCCAGCAGCGGTTCTGGGAGCAACATTCAGTACTTC.